This T cell receptor beta chain derives from a study of T cells in tumors after PD-1 blockade. The overall study: Patients received pembrolizumab 200 mg every 3 weeks or cemiplimab 350 mg every 2 weeks.

The method was immunoSEQ multiplex PCR; TCRdb's version includes in-frame clones alone and lacks a portion of them. In the table there are roughly 47,000 clones, 75% to 80% of which are singletons. V was pared by 8 bases and J by 9 bases, with 20 bases between. This CDR3 region has 13 residues. The sequence came from a human donor with basal cell carcinoma. The J gene is TRBJ2-7, the V gene TRBV12-3 or TRBV12-4; D possibly uses TRBD1 or TRBD2 (5 bases each). This specimen was PBMCs, taken before anti-PD-1 treatment. The DNA for the CDR3 is TGTGCCAGCGCCCCGGGACCACCTCCGGGGCAGTACTTC. Encoded protein: CASAPGPPPGQYF.